This T cell receptor (beta chain) was identified in a study of cytomegalovirus exposure and HLA in healthy donors. The overall study: Most donors, around 81% of a few hundred genotyped, fell in the Caucasian-associated ancestry cluster. Broader study findings: A later analysis linked a missense DCLRE1C variant to TCR beta V- and J-gene trimming. When a later analysis was performed, an Asian-associated ancestry cluster reportedly had fewer N-insertions than the approximately 680-donor mean.

Of note for this clone: Its antigen is unidentified.

The primer mix had 60 Vbeta and 13 Jbeta primers. This table comes from immunoSEQ multiplex PCR, and its TCRdb copy is limited to in-frame clones, with some not included. Here the sample spans 100,000 to 150,000 clones, around 86% being singletons. Unrecorded immune exposures were likely, despite nominal health at sampling. Germline V lookup: CDR1 ENHRY, CDR2 SYGVKD. With 4 bases clipped from V and 2 bases from J, the junction kept 1 base outside the gene matches. The CDR3 has 14 residues. Sample: PBMCs. The TCR originated in a man between 18 and 35 years old in good health and CMV-seronegative. V is TRBV10-3 and J is TRBJ1-2; 10 bases align to TRBD1. The CDR3 is CAISGTGGNYGYTF. DNA of the CDR3: TGTGCCATCAGTGGGACAGGGGGAAACTATGGCTACACCTTC.